The next 32 T cell receptor beta chains were all read from a single sample in a study of cytomegalovirus exposure and HLA in healthy donors. Method: immunoSEQ multiplex PCR; TCRdb's copy keeps in-frame clones and lacks some. The sample has about 150,000 clones; approximately 89% are singletons. Sequencing was done on a sample of PBMCs. These receptor sequences come from a young woman in good health and CMV-seropositive.

V and J are TRBV27 and TRBJ2-2, with D perhaps TRBD2 (5 bases). This CDR3 region has 14 residues. V was clipped by 1 base and J by 5 bases, with 8 bases between them. Per germline, CDR1 MNHEY and CDR2 SMNVEV (reference sequence). The CDR3 region is CASSLFERTGELFF. The CDR3 DNA reads TGTGCCAGCAGTTTATTCGAGCGGACCGGGGAGCTGTTTTTT.

The chain couples TRBV29-1 to TRBJ1-2; no firm D call. CDR3 length: 13 residues. In germline, CDR1 is SQVTM, CDR2 ANQGSEA. V gave up 6 bases and J gave up 5 bases, with 16 bases separating them. The CDR3 DNA reads as TGCAGCGTCTCCCTAAGACTGACTTATGGCTACACCTTC. Its translation: CSVSLRLTYGYTF.

This chain links TRBV28 with TRBJ1-2; TRBD1 matches 7 bases. The V gene end was trimmed by 5 bases and the J gene end by 7 bases; junction bases not matched to a gene: 13. Germline assignment: CDR1 MDHEN and CDR2 SYDVKM. The CDR3 has 15 amino acids. The CDR3 nucleotides are TGTGCCAGCAGTGCACCAGACAGGGAGATTAGTGGCTACACCTTC. Translated: CASSAPDREISGYTF.

The chain is built from TRBV4-1 and TRBJ1-5; D is possibly TRBD1 (6 bases). V lost 4 bases and J lost 2, with 9 bases in between. The CDR3 totals 14 residues. From germline, CDR1 is MGHRA and CDR2 YSYEKL. The CDR3, as DNA: TGCGCCAGCAGCCCGACAGGCCGCAATCAGCCCCAGCATTTT. It translates to CASSPTGRNQPQHF.

This clone was counted only a few times. The gene calls are TRBV30 and TRBJ1-1; possibly TRBD1 for D (5 bases). V lost 3 bases, J lost 3 bases, and 17 bases lay in between. Per germline, CDR1 GTSNPN and CDR2 SVGIG (reference sequence). The CDR3 contains 15 residues. The CDR3: CAWSRAAYLDTEAFF. In DNA form, the CDR3 reads TGTGCCTGGAGCAGGGCGGCCTACCTTGACACTGAAGCTTTCTTT.

This clone has only one observation. This chain connects TRBV18 to TRBJ1-1; no definite D call. This CDR3 spans 12 amino acids. The germline gives CDR1 KGHSH, CDR2 LQKENI. V gave up 3 bases and J gave up 9 bases, with 11 bases separating them. The CDR3 region has the DNA TGTGCCAGCTCACCCAACTTGGAGAAAGCTTTCTTT. Translation: CASSPNLEKAFF.

This sequence joins TRBV5-4 and TRBJ2-7; 9 nucleotides line up with TRBD2. The CDR3 covers 15 residues. J gave up 3 bases and V 4 bases, and 8 bases lay outside the gene matches. Germline V CDR1 and CDR2: SGHNT, YYREEE (reference sequence). CDR3 sequence (DNA): TGTGCCAGCAGCCGTGGACTAGCGACTGACTACGAGCAGTACTTC. It yields the protein CASSRGLATDYEQYF.

This sequence joins TRBV6-6 and TRBJ2-1, with 9 bases identical to TRBD2. The CDR3 length is 14 residues. Germline-derived CDR1 and CDR2 are MNHNY and SVGAGI (reference sequence). Trimming took 2 bases from V and 4 from J; bases not matched to a gene: 0. The CDR3 nucleotides are TGTGCCAGCAGTTACAGCGGGGGGTACAATGAGCAGTTCTTC. It encodes CASSYSGGYNEQFF.

The chain is built from TRBV19 and TRBJ2-2; 9 positions agree with TRBD1. The V gene end was trimmed by 3 bases and the J gene end by 5 bases; junction bases not matched to a gene: 7. The germline gives CDR1 LNHDA, CDR2 SQIVND (reference sequence). CDR3 length: 16 residues. CDR3 bases: TGTGCCAGTAGTATCGGGGGACAGGGATTGACCGGGGAGCTGTTTTTT. It translates to CASSIGGQGLTGELFF.

Here the CDR3 DNA reads TGTGCCAGCAGTTCTACACAGGGGAGCTCCTATAATTCACCCCTCCACTTT. Its protein is CASSSTQGSSYNSPLHF. This chain joins TRBV28 and TRBJ1-6, with 7 bases matching TRBD1. The CDR3 is 17 amino acids. Trimming removed 4 bases from V and 0 bases from J; junction bases left unmatched: 6. Germline V CDR1 and CDR2: MDHEN, SYDVKM.

V and J are TRBV10-3 and TRBJ2-1; 12 bases fit TRBD1. V gave up 6 bases and J gave up 7 bases; unmatched junction bases: 7. This CDR3 has 15 residues. The germline V gene encodes CDR1 ENHRY and CDR2 SYGVKD. Written as DNA, the CDR3 is TGTGCCATCAGGCCCGGGACAGGGGGCGGGAATGAGCAGTTCTTC. It is translated as CAIRPGTGGGNEQFF.

V and J are TRBV7-9 and TRBJ2-2, with D perhaps TRBD2 (7 bases). This CDR3 region has 15 residues. V was clipped by 10 bases and J by 2 bases, with 17 bases between them. The germline CDR1 and CDR2 sequences are SEHNR and FQNEAQ (reference sequence). CDR3 coding DNA: TGTGCCACCACGGCGGGGGCGGGCAACACCGGGGAGCTGTTTTTT. Encoded protein: CATTAGAGNTGELFF.

The chain joins TRBV19 to TRBJ1-6, with D perhaps matching TRBD1 (5 bases). The CDR3 length is 14 residues. Germline CDR1 is LNHDA and CDR2 is SQIVND (reference sequence). Trimming pared 8 bases from V and 14 bases from J, leaving 22 bases between. Here the CDR3 DNA reads TGTGCCAGTGCTTCGAGGACACCGCACGGGTCCCTCCACTTT. Protein sequence: CASASRTPHGSLHF.

CDR3 DNA: TGTGCCAGCAGTGATACAGGGGTGGGACTCTATGGCTACACCTTC. It is translated as CASSDTGVGLYGYTF. The chain employs TRBV2 and TRBJ1-2, with 7 positions matching TRBD1. This CDR3 region has 15 residues. The germline V gene encodes CDR1 SNHLY and CDR2 FYNNEI. Trimming took 3 bases from V and 4 from J; bases not matched to a gene: 8.

The chain employs TRBV30 and TRBJ2-1; 10 nucleotides match TRBD2. CDR1 and CDR2 from the germline V gene are GTSNPN and SVGIG (reference sequence). This CDR3 spans 15 amino acids. V was pared by 4 bases and J by 9 bases, with 12 bases of the junction left unmatched. CDR3: CAWKAASGGAGEQFF. The CDR3, as DNA: TGTGCCTGGAAAGCAGCAAGCGGGGGGGCAGGTGAGCAGTTCTTC.

The genes are TRBV13 and TRBJ1-1; D is uncertain. V gave up 0 bases and J gave up 3 bases, with 5 bases separating them. The CDR3 contains 13 residues. Germline V lookup: CDR1 PRHDT, CDR2 FYEKMQ (reference sequence). The CDR3 loop reads CASSLGQYTEAFF. The DNA for the CDR3 is TGTGCCAGCAGCTTAGGACAGTACACTGAAGCTTTCTTT. Using reference TRBV13 and TRBJ1-1 for the parts outside the CDR3, the full variable domain is AAGVIQSPRHLIKEKRETATLKCYPIPRHDTVYWYQQGPGQDPQFLISFYEKMQSDKGSIPDRFSAQQFSDYHSELNMSSLELGDSALYFCASSLGQYTEAFFGQGTRLTVV.

This clone was counted a single time. This chain links TRBV28 with TRBJ1-4; weak D call: TRBD1 (6 bases). CDR3 length equals 14 residues. Germline CDR1 and CDR2: MDHEN and SYDVKM. The ends were cut back, 6 bases at V and 8 bases at J, with 16 bases in the middle. Written as DNA, the CDR3 is TGTGCCAGCAGGTTGACAGGCCCTGGCGAAAAACTGTTTTTT. Its protein product is CASRLTGPGEKLFF.

V gene TRBV5-5 combines with J gene TRBJ1-5, with 8 positions matching TRBD1. Germline V gene lookup returns CDR1 SGHKS and CDR2 YYEKEE (reference sequence). V lost 3 bases and J lost 4; bases outside the gene matches: 3. The length of the CDR3 is 14 residues. Here the CDR3 DNA reads TGTGCCAGCAGCTACACAGGGGGGAATCAGCCCCAGCATTTT. Protein sequence: CASSYTGGNQPQHF. Filled out from reference TRBV5-5 and TRBJ1-5, the complete variable domain reads DAGVTQSPTHLIKTRGQQVTLRCSPISGHKSVSWYQQVLGQGPQFIFQYYEKEERGRGNFPDRFSARQFPNYSSELNVNALLLGDSALYLCASSYTGGNQPQHFGDGTRLSIL.

The rearrangement links TRBV4-1 to TRBJ2-7; D is undetermined. V was clipped by 2 bases and J by 3 bases, with 11 bases between them. The CDR3 length is 14 residues. Germline CDR1 reads MGHRA; CDR2 reads YSYEKL. Here the CDR3 reads CASSQNSNLYEQYF. The CDR3 nucleotides are TGCGCCAGCAGCCAAAACTCTAACCTCTACGAGCAGTACTTC.

The chain has TRBV4-2 and TRBJ2-2, with D perhaps TRBD1 (6 bases). CDR3 size: 16 residues. CDR1 and CDR2 (germline): LGHNA, YNFKEQ. V lost 0 bases and J lost 7, with 15 bases in between. Written as DNA, the CDR3 is TGTGCCAGCAGCCAAGACCTGACAGGATGGGGCGGGGAGCTGTTTTTT. Residues: CASSQDLTGWGGELFF.

The chain employs TRBV19 and TRBJ1-6; D unresolved. Trimming pared 3 bases from V and 0 bases from J, leaving 9 bases between. This CDR3 is 16 amino acids long. The germline V gene has CDR1 LNHDA and CDR2 SQIVND (reference sequence). The CDR3 loop is CASSIPFSSYNSPLHF. In nucleotides, the CDR3 is TGTGCCAGTAGTATCCCCTTTAGCTCCTATAATTCACCCCTCCACTTT. Full variable domain (outside the CDR3, taken from reference TRBV19 and TRBJ1-6): DGGITQSPKYLFRKEGQNVTLSCEQNLNHDAMYWYRQDPGQGLRLIYYSQIVNDFQKGDIAEGYSVSREKKESFPLTVTSAQKNPTAFYLCASSIPFSSYNSPLHFGNGTRLTVT.

The genes are TRBV7-7 and TRBJ2-2, with a weak D call TRBD2 (6 bases). The CDR3 is 16 amino acids. V was shortened by 4 bases and J by 6 bases, with 18 bases between the two germline ends. In germline, CDR1 is SSHAT, CDR2 FNYEAQ (reference sequence). The CDR3 DNA reads as TGTGCCAGCAGCTCTGATTGGGGGGTTCTTCCCGGGGAGCTGTTTTTT. Amino acid sequence: CASSSDWGVLPGELFF.

This chain joins TRBV25-1 and TRBJ1-5; 8 nucleotides line up with TRBD1. CDR1 MGHDK and CDR2 SYGVNS come from the germline V gene. The CDR3 totals 15 residues. After removal of 4 bases from V and 2 bases from J, the junction contained 4 bases not matched to a gene. The CDR3: CASSGKDRGNQPQHF. CDR3 DNA: TGTGCCAGCAGTGGTAAGGACAGGGGCAATCAGCCCCAGCATTTT. Filled out from reference TRBV25-1 and TRBJ1-5, the complete variable domain reads EADIYQTPRYLVIGTGKKITLECSQTMGHDKMYWYQQDPGMELHLIHYSYGVNSTEKGDLSSESTVSRIRTEHFPLTLESARPSHTSQYLCASSGKDRGNQPQHFGDGTRLSIL.

V is TRBV30 and J is TRBJ2-7; D gene uncertain. The germline V gene has CDR1 GTSNPN and CDR2 SVGIG (reference sequence). Trimming stripped 1 base from V and 2 bases from J, with 9 bases between. This CDR3 has 13 amino acids. Here the CDR3 DNA reads TGTGCCTGGAGTGATCTAGGCCCCTACGAGCAGTACTTC. It yields the protein CAWSDLGPYEQYF.

The chain couples TRBV5-4 to TRBJ1-1; D perhaps matches TRBD1 (6 bases). CDR1 is SGHNT and CDR2 is YYREEE in the germline V gene (reference sequence). The CDR3 length is 14 residues. With 6 bases removed from V and 5 bases from J, the gap between germline ends came to 17 bases. The CDR3 reads CASTKQGSGTEAFF. CDR3 nucleotide sequence: TGTGCCAGCACCAAACAGGGCTCTGGAACTGAAGCTTTCTTT. Variable domain in full (rest from reference TRBV5-4 and TRBJ1-1): ETGVTQSPTHLIKTRGQQVTLRCSSQSGHNTVSWYQQALGQGPQFIFQYYREEENGRGNFPPRFSGLQFPNYSSELNVNALELDDSALYLCASTKQGSGTEAFFGQGTRLTVV.

The rearrangement links TRBV7-2 to TRBJ2-5; 9 bases agree with TRBD2. J lost 5 bases, V lost 3 bases, and 10 bases had no gene match. Germline loops: CDR1 SGHTA, CDR2 FQGNSA. The CDR3 has 16 amino acids. The chain's CDR3 is CASSFIGGGAGETQYF. CDR3 sequence (DNA): TGTGCCAGCAGCTTTATCGGCGGGGGGGCAGGGGAGACCCAGTACTTC.

This clone showed up just once. V is TRBV4-1 and J is TRBJ2-7, with TRBD1 matching over 8 bases. Per germline, CDR1 MGHRA and CDR2 YSYEKL. CDR3 length equals 15 residues. V dropped 1 base and J dropped 7; count of bases not matched to a gene: 9. CDR3 sequence reads: CASSQADRGIGEQYF. CDR3 DNA sequence: TGCGCCAGCAGCCAAGCCGACAGGGGTATAGGGGAGCAGTACTTC.

This rearrangement joins TRBV6-1 to TRBJ2-7, with D unresolved. The CDR3 contains 12 residues. V lost 2 bases to trimming and J lost 2 bases, with 4 bases between them. Germline-derived CDR1 and CDR2 are MNHNS and SASEGT. CDR3 bases: TGTGCCAGCAGTGAATCTACCTACGAGCAGTACTTC. Its protein product is CASSESTYEQYF.

The chain links TRBV19 to TRBJ2-1, with D possibly matching TRBD2 (6 bases). Germline V CDR1 and CDR2: LNHDA, SQIVND (reference sequence). V shed 3 bases and J shed 10 bases, with 10 bases lying between them. This CDR3 contains 12 residues. CDR3 DNA sequence: TGTGCCAGTAGTATTGGGGGAGGAGAGCAGTTCTTC. Its protein product is CASSIGGGEQFF.

The sample holds one count of this clone. J is TRBJ1-1 and V is TRBV11-2; possibly TRBD1 for D (6 bases). Germline values: CDR1 SGHAT, CDR2 FQNNGV. The CDR3 sequence is 15 residues long. Between the trimmed V and J ends, which lost 6 bases and 1 base, there was a span of 15 bases. CDR3 amino acids: CASSQRTVPNTEAFF. For the CDR3, the DNA is TGTGCCAGCAGTCAAAGGACAGTACCGAACACTGAAGCTTTCTTT.

The genes are TRBV4-3 and TRBJ2-7; unclear D gene. CDR1 is LGHNA and CDR2 is YSLEER in the germline V gene. The CDR3 spans 14 residues. Trimming took 0 bases from V and 6 from J, leaving 12 bases between them. CDR3 protein: CASSQDLSQSEQYF. The CDR3 nucleotides read TGCGCCAGCAGCCAAGATCTTAGCCAGAGCGAGCAGTACTTC.

The rearrangement uses TRBV5-1 and TRBJ2-3; D unclear. V was pared by 4 bases and J by 2 bases, with 14 bases between. The CDR3 has 15 residues. Germline V gives CDR1 SGHRS, CDR2 YFSETQ. The CDR3 sequence is CASSVWPDTTDTQYF. Here the CDR3 DNA reads TGCGCCAGCAGCGTTTGGCCTGATACCACAGATACGCAGTATTTT.